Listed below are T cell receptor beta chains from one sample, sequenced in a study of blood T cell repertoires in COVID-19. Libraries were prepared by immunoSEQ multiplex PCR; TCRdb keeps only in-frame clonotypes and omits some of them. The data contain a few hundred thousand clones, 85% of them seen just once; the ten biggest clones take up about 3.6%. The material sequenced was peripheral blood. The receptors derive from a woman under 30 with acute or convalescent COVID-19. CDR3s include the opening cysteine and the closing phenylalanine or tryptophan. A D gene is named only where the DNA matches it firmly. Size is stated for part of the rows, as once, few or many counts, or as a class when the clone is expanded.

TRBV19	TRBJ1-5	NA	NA	TGTGCCAGTAGTATGGTGGGGCAGGGAAGGCCCCAGCATTTT	CASSMVGQGRPQHF
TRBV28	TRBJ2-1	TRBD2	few	TGTGCCAGCAGTTTATTAGGCAGGGAGGGAAATGAGCAGTTCTTC	CASSLLGREGNEQFF
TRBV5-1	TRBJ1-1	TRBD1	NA	TGCGCCAGCAGCTTGGAGGGGCAGGGGGCGGGCACTGAAGCTTTCTTT	CASSLEGQGAGTEAFF
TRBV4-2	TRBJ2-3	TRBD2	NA	TGTGCCAGCAGCCAAGAGGAGAGGGAGGGGACAGATACGCAGTATTTT	CASSQEEREGTDTQYF
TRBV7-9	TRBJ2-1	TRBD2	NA	TGTGCCAGCAGCTCGAACCGACTAGCGGGCCCCTACAATGAGCAGTTCTTC	CASSSNRLAGPYNEQFF
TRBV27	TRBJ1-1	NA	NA	TGTGCCAGCAGTCTAAACCCGGGGGGGACTGAAGCTTTCTTT	CASSLNPGGTEAFF
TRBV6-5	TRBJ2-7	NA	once	TGTGCCAGCAGTTTGCAACTCCGGAGGTATTACGAGCAGTACTTC	CASSLQLRRYYEQYF
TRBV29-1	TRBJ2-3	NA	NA	TGCAGCGCGATTACTAGAACAGATACGCAGTATTTT	CSAITRTDTQYF
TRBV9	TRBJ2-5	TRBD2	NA	TGTGCCAGCAGCGTAGTTAGCGGGGGGGCTCTGGAGACCCAGTACTTC	CASSVVSGGALETQYF
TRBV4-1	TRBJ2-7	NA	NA	TGCGCCAGCAGCCGAGAACCCCTCAGCGGGTACTACGAGCAGTACTTC	CASSREPLSGYYEQYF
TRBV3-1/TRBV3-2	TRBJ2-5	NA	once	TGTGCCAGCAGCCAAGACCCATATGACATTGAAGAGACCCAGTACTTC	CASSQDPYDIEETQYF
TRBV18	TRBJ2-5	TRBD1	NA	TGTGCCAGCTCACCGACAGGGGAAGAGACCCAGTACTTC	CASSPTGEETQYF
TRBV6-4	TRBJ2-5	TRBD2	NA	TGTGCCAGCAGTGACTCGGGGGGGGACCAAGAGACCCAGTACTTC	CASSDSGGDQETQYF
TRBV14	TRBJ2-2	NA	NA	TGTGCCAGCAGCCAAGCTCTCGGACAGTTGGACGGGGAGCTGTTTTTT	CASSQALGQLDGELFF
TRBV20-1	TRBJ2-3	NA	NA	TGCAGTGCTAGTAGGAGGGGACGCACAGATACGCAGTATTTT	CSASRRGRTDTQYF
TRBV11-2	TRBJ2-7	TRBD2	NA	TGTGCCAGCAGTGCTAGCGGGGACTCCTACGAGCAGTACTTC	CASSASGDSYEQYF
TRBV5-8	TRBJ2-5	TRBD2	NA	TGTGCCAGCAGCTTGGGGCTAGCGGGAGTTAAAGAGACCCAGTACTTC	CASSLGLAGVKETQYF
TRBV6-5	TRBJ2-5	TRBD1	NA	TGTGCCAGCCGGGACAGCCAAGAGACCCAGTACTTC	CASRDSQETQYF
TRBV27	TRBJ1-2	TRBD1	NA	TGTGCCAGCAGTTTTACAGGGGGTAACTATGGCTACACCTTC	CASSFTGGNYGYTF
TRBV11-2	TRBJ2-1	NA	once	TGTGCCAGCAGCCCGAGCGGGCAGGGCTCCAATGAGCAGTTCTTC	CASSPSGQGSNEQFF
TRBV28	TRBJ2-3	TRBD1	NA	TGTGCCAGCAGTTTAGACCCGGACAGGGAGAGGGCGGATACGCAGTATTTT	CASSLDPDRERADTQYF
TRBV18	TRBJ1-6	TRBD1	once	TGTGCCAGCTCACCCCAGGGACAGGCCAACTATAATTCACCCCTCCACTTT	CASSPQGQANYNSPLHF
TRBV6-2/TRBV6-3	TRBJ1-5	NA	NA	TGTGCCAGCAGTTACTCTCTTCAGCCCCAGCATTTT	CASSYSLQPQHF
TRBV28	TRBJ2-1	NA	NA	TGTGCCAGCAGTTTACTGAGGGCCGATGAGCAGTTCTTC	CASSLLRADEQFF
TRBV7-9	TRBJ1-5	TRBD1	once	TGTGCCAGCAGCTTAGGGGCGACAGGGGGTAACCAGCCCCAGCATTTT	CASSLGATGGNQPQHF
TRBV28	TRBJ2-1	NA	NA	TGTGCCAGCAGTTTGATAGGGAGCGCCTACAATGAGCAGTTCTTC	CASSLIGSAYNEQFF
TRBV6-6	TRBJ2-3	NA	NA	TGTGCCGCGGAGGCAAGGAGCACAGATACGCAGTATTTT	CAAEARSTDTQYF
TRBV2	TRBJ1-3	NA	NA	TGTGCCAGCAACTATAACTCTGGAAACACCATATATTTT	CASNYNSGNTIYF
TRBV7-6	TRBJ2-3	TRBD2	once	TGTGCCAGCAGCTTCGGGACTAGCGGAACAGATACGCAGTATTTT	CASSFGTSGTDTQYF
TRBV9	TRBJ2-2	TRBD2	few	TGTGCCAGCAGCGTAGTAGCGGGGGTCGGGGAGCTGTTTTTT	CASSVVAGVGELFF
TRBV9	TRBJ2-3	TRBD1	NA	TGTGCCAGCAGCGTGACACAGGGGGAAGATACGCAGTATTTT	CASSVTQGEDTQYF
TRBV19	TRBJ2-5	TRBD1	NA	TGTGCCAGTAGTCAACAGGGGGAACAAGAGACCCAGTACTTC	CASSQQGEQETQYF
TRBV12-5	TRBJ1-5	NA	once	TGTGCTAGTGGTTTACAGTCAGATCAGCCCCAGCATTTT	CASGLQSDQPQHF
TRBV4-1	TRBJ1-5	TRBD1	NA	TGCGCCAGCAGCCAAGAGTTGACAGGGAGTCGGCCCCAGCATTTT	CASSQELTGSRPQHF